This T cell receptor beta chain was captured in a study of shared T cell receptors in the human thymus. CDR1 is SGHTA, CDR2 FQGNSA, per germline. CDR3 length: 15 amino acids. V dropped 1 base and J dropped 6 bases, with 15 bases sitting between them. The repertoire was sequenced with immunoSEQ multiplex PCR; TCRdb's copy has only in-frame clones and lacks some. The sample records roughly 700,000 clones, roughly 90% being singletons. This sample was also put to use in a study of human thymus T cells. That work contributes: V and J gene usage appeared biased in thymic and blood repertoires. As related research reported, thymic repertoires overlapped highly among unrelated individuals.

The rearrangement uses TRBV7-2 and TRBJ1-1, with D maybe TRBD1 (5 bases). Sample: thymocytes. The receptor was derived from a boy under two years old with a congenital heart defect. The CDR3 DNA reads as TGTGCCAGCAGCTTAGAGGGGAGGGGCTGGGCTGAAGCTTTCTTT. Translating it yields CASSLEGRGWAEAFF. Full variable domain (remainder filled in from reference TRBV7-2 and TRBJ1-1): GAGVSQSPSNKVTEKGKDVELRCDPISGHTALYWYRQSLGQGLEFLIYFQGNSAPDKSGLPSDRFSAERTGGSVSTLTIQRTQQEDSAVYLCASSLEGRGWAEAFFGQGTRLTVV.